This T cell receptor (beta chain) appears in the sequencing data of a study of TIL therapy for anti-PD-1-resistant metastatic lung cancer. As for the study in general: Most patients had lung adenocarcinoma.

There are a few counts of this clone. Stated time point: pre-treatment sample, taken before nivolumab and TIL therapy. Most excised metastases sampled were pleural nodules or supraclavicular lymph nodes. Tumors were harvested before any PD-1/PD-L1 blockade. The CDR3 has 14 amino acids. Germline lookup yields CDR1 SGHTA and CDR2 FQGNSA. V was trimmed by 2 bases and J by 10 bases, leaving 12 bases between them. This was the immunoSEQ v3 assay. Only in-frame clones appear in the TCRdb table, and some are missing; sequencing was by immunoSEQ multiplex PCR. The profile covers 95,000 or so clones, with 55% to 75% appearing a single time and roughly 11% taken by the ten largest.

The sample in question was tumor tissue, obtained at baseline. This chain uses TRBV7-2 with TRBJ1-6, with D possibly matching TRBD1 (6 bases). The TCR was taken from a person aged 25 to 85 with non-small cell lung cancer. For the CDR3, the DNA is TGTGCCAGCAGCTTAACAGGGCTCCGCTCACCCCTCCACTTT. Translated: CASSLTGLRSPLHF.